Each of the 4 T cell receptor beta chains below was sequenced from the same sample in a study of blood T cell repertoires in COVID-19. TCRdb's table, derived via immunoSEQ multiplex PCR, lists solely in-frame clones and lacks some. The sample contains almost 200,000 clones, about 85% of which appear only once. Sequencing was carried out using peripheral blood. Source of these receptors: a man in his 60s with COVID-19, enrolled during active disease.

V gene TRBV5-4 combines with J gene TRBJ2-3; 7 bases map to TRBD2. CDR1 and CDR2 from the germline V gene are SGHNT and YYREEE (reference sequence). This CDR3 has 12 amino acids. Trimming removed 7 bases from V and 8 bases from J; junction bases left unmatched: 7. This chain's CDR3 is CASSSWGGTQYF. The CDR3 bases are TGTGCCAGCTCTTCATGGGGGGGTACGCAGTATTTT.

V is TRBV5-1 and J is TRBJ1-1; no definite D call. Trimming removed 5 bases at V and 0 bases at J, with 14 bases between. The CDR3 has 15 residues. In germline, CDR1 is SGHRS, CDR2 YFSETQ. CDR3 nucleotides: TGCGCCAGCAGTTCTGACGGCAGGATGAACACTGAAGCTTTCTTT. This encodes CASSSDGRMNTEAFF.

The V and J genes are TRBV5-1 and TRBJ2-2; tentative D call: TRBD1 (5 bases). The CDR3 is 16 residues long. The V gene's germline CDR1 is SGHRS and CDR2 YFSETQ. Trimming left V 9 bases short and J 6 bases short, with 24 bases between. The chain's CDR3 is CATSPTPAGRPGELFF. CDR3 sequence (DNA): TGCGCCACCTCACCGACCCCGGCAGGGCGGCCCGGGGAGCTGTTTTTT. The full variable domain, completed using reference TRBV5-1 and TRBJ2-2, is KAGVTQTPRYLIKTRGQQVTLSCSPISGHRSVSWYQQTPGQGLQFLFEYFSETQRNKGNFPGRFSGRQFSNSRSEMNVSTLELGDSALYLCATSPTPAGRPGELFFGEGSRLTVL.

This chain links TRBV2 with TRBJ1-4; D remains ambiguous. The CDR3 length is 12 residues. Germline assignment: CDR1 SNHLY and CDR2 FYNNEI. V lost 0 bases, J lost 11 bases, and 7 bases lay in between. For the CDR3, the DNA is TGTGCCAGCAGTGAAGCGCTTCGGAAACTGTTTTTT. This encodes CASSEALRKLFF.